Here is one T cell receptor beta chain with its context. Its antigen is still unknown. This may come from a read error, since a much larger clone is one base off. Every participating donor contributed 8.5 to 10 milliliters of peripheral blood through a draw. With a J-beta primer mix and a sample-barcoded 5' primer, a second PCR ran roughly 6 to 11 cycles. In TCRdb, the 5' RACE reads were re-called with MiXCR into one record per CDR3 protein. This table has about 580,000 distinct CDR3 sequences, around half appearing once. This entry comes from a study of blood T cells in healthy people across ages. The V gene's germline CDR1 is MNHEY and CDR2 SVGAGI. The CDR3 runs to 14 residues. Study-level results: The study found TCR beta diversity correlated strongly with naive T cell percentage.

J is TRBJ2-7 and V is TRBV6-5; 7 bases fit TRBD1. Sequences were obtained from blood. The TCR originated in an elderly man in good health. DNA of the CDR3: TGTGCCTGCAGTTACTCGACAGGGAACTACGAGCAGTACTTC. This translates into CACSYSTGNYEQYF.